A single T cell receptor (beta chain) is shown here with its context. Its antigen is not identified. The germline CDR1 and CDR2 sequences are MDHEN and SYDVKM. With 5 bases removed from V and 4 bases from J, the gap between germline ends came to 14 bases. This CDR3 comprises 14 residues. This record comes from a study of regulatory T cells. Whole-study findings and limits: Hydrophobic residues at CDR3 positions 6 and 7 were enriched in conventional CD4+ T cells of CD3G-deficient patients. Patient repertoires had restricted TRB V-J pairs and skewed V and J usage, most in Tregs.

The primer mix had 52 TRBV and 13 TRBJ primers. Method: immunoSEQ multiplex PCR; TCRdb's copy keeps in-frame clones and lacks some. This sample has around 16,000 clones, with 70% to 85% found just once. Sorting split CD4+ cells into CD25-high CD127-low Tregs and CD25-low CD127-high conventional T cells. The chain joins TRBV28 to TRBJ1-2; tentatively, D is TRBD1 (6 bases). This clonotype originated in a person under 45 with CD3G deficiency. The sequenced material came from conventional CD4+ T cells sorted from blood. The CDR3 protein is CASSPWGAIYGYTF. The CDR3 nucleotides are TGTGCCAGCAGTCCCTGGGGGGCCATCTATGGCTACACCTTC.